The rows below give T cell receptor beta chains drawn from one sample of a study of T cell repertoires in cytomegalovirus infection. One entry per CDR3 protein, called by TCRdb with MiXCR from the reads. The repertoire holds some 680,000 distinct CDR3 sequences, with less than 40% as singletons. The material sequenced was PBMCs. These receptors came from a human donor in good health (CMV status not recorded). Some clones in this sample may be carry-over from other donors' samples. CDR3s include the opening cysteine and the closing phenylalanine or tryptophan. D genes are given only for firm matches. Expanded clones get a size class; other rows say once, few or many, or leave the size out.

j_call: TRBJ1-2
v_call: TRBV7-2
d_call: -
clone_size: -
cdr3_aa: CASILVGGTF

j_call: TRBJ2-7
v_call: TRBV10-3
d_call: TRBD1
clone_size: -
cdr3_aa: CAISATFGQGDAYEQYF

j_call: TRBJ1-1
v_call: TRBV28
d_call: TRBD1
clone_size: -
cdr3_aa: CASSLWGQALNTEAFF

j_call: TRBJ2-7
v_call: TRBV12-3/TRBV12-4
d_call: -
clone_size: few
cdr3_aa: CASTKSLWDNSYEQYF

j_call: TRBJ2-7
v_call: TRBV12-3/TRBV12-4
d_call: -
clone_size: few
cdr3_aa: CASSIGTNYEQYF

j_call: TRBJ2-2
v_call: TRBV6-1
d_call: TRBD1
clone_size: -
cdr3_aa: CASSVPGGLTGELFF

j_call: TRBJ2-3
v_call: TRBV6-5
d_call: -
clone_size: -
cdr3_aa: CASSEVKGDTQYF

j_call: TRBJ1-4
v_call: TRBV12-3/TRBV12-4
d_call: TRBD1
clone_size: -
cdr3_aa: CASSFDRAGGEKLFF

j_call: TRBJ2-2
v_call: TRBV5-1
d_call: -
clone_size: -
cdr3_aa: CASSFGDTGELFF

j_call: TRBJ2-1
v_call: TRBV19
d_call: -
clone_size: -
cdr3_aa: CASSSPWDEQFF

j_call: TRBJ1-2
v_call: TRBV7-2
d_call: -
clone_size: many
cdr3_aa: CASSSTVYYGYTF

j_call: TRBJ1-3
v_call: TRBV7-6
d_call: -
clone_size: -
cdr3_aa: CASSLRVGQNPVNTIYF

j_call: TRBJ1-2
v_call: TRBV28
d_call: -
clone_size: few
cdr3_aa: CASMDINYGYTF

j_call: TRBJ1-1
v_call: TRBV24-1
d_call: -
clone_size: once
cdr3_aa: CATREGSGQNTEAFF

j_call: TRBJ1-3
v_call: TRBV30
d_call: -
clone_size: -
cdr3_aa: CAWSVKGIGNTIYF

j_call: TRBJ2-1
v_call: TRBV19
d_call: TRBD1
clone_size: -
cdr3_aa: CASSINRGLANEQFF

j_call: TRBJ1-3
v_call: TRBV19
d_call: -
clone_size: -
cdr3_aa: CASSIAPKNFGNTIYF

j_call: TRBJ2-1
v_call: TRBV6-6
d_call: -
clone_size: -
cdr3_aa: CASSYSSGASYNEQFF

j_call: TRBJ2-7
v_call: TRBV27
d_call: -
clone_size: few
cdr3_aa: CASSLSIQGAAYEQYF

j_call: TRBJ2-7
v_call: TRBV6-8
d_call: TRBD2
clone_size: -
cdr3_aa: CASSGRPNYEQYF

j_call: TRBJ2-1
v_call: TRBV12-5
d_call: TRBD2
clone_size: few
cdr3_aa: CASAPVPLASSYNEQFF

j_call: TRBJ2-7
v_call: TRBV12-3/TRBV12-4
d_call: TRBD1
clone_size: few
cdr3_aa: CASSAQGVYYEQYF

j_call: TRBJ2-1
v_call: TRBV5-8
d_call: TRBD1
clone_size: -
cdr3_aa: CASSRISDRDREWNVQFF

j_call: TRBJ1-2
v_call: TRBV29-1
d_call: TRBD1
clone_size: -
cdr3_aa: CSVEGRDRGAYGYTF

j_call: TRBJ2-5
v_call: TRBV19
d_call: TRBD2
clone_size: -
cdr3_aa: CASSMSVAGENQETQYF

j_call: TRBJ1-2
v_call: TRBV2
d_call: TRBD1
clone_size: -
cdr3_aa: CASSAGAGTGDYGYTF

j_call: TRBJ2-1
v_call: TRBV19
d_call: TRBD2
clone_size: -
cdr3_aa: CASSIERLAGGNEQFF

j_call: TRBJ2-7
v_call: TRBV15
d_call: -
clone_size: few
cdr3_aa: CATSREAEQYF

j_call: TRBJ1-1
v_call: TRBV7-2
d_call: -
clone_size: -
cdr3_aa: CASSLMGPQNTEAFF

j_call: TRBJ2-7
v_call: TRBV7-2
d_call: TRBD1
clone_size: few
cdr3_aa: CASSFDRASSYEQYF

j_call: TRBJ2-2
v_call: TRBV10-3
d_call: -
clone_size: -
cdr3_aa: CAISSKDGDTGELFF

j_call: TRBJ1-1
v_call: TRBV12-3/TRBV12-4
d_call: TRBD1
clone_size: few
cdr3_aa: CASSSGQGRIAEAFF

j_call: TRBJ2-2
v_call: TRBV2
d_call: -
clone_size: -
cdr3_aa: CASSEAFGTDGELFF

j_call: TRBJ1-6
v_call: TRBV20-1
d_call: TRBD1
clone_size: -
cdr3_aa: CSARPQPPDRGSFNSPLHF

j_call: TRBJ2-7
v_call: TRBV12-3/TRBV12-4
d_call: TRBD2
clone_size: -
cdr3_aa: CASSGSGRVSGGTRSYEQYF

j_call: TRBJ2-5
v_call: TRBV7-2
d_call: -
clone_size: few
cdr3_aa: CASSSGTLSQETQYF

j_call: TRBJ1-5
v_call: TRBV25-1
d_call: TRBD1
clone_size: -
cdr3_aa: CASSAWTGLNQPQHF

j_call: TRBJ2-7
v_call: TRBV5-5
d_call: -
clone_size: -
cdr3_aa: CASRPTGPSYYEQYF

j_call: TRBJ2-5
v_call: TRBV4-1
d_call: TRBD1
clone_size: few
cdr3_aa: CASSQDGTGGWETQYF

j_call: TRBJ1-4
v_call: TRBV12-3/TRBV12-4
d_call: TRBD1
clone_size: -
cdr3_aa: CASSPGGGFGNEKLFF

j_call: TRBJ1-2
v_call: TRBV19
d_call: -
clone_size: few
cdr3_aa: CASSPGTPGAYGYTF

j_call: TRBJ2-3
v_call: TRBV27
d_call: -
clone_size: -
cdr3_aa: CASSLQVTGDTLYF

j_call: TRBJ1-2
v_call: TRBV4-1
d_call: -
clone_size: few
cdr3_aa: CASSQGASTNYGYTF

j_call: TRBJ1-1
v_call: TRBV11-2
d_call: TRBD1
clone_size: -
cdr3_aa: CASSPGQGRFGTEAFF

j_call: TRBJ2-1
v_call: TRBV6-5
d_call: TRBD2
clone_size: many
cdr3_aa: CASNSLGLAGNNEQFF

j_call: TRBJ1-5
v_call: TRBV6-1
d_call: TRBD1
clone_size: -
cdr3_aa: CASSIRTGAQPQHF

j_call: TRBJ1-1
v_call: TRBV7-2
d_call: -
clone_size: -
cdr3_aa: CASSLAIWAEAFF